The entry below describes one T cell receptor beta chain. What it binds is not known. This sample is part of a study of OX40 agonist ivuxolimab in advanced cancers. Looking at the study overall: Participants, around 80% male, averaged roughly 60 years of age, ranging from about 20 to 80. Findings and limits, study-wide: There were also nonresponders showing low normalized T-cell clonal expansion. Partly responding patients at 0.1-3.0 mg/kg showed some of the smallest clonal expansion.

Sequencing used immunoSEQ multiplex PCR; TCRdb keeps in-frame clones, though not all of them. Counted here are 70,000 or so clones, 70% to 90% occurring once; the ten biggest clones make up about 1.3%. Germline lookup yields CDR1 MNHNS and CDR2 SASEGT. Deletions cut 3 bases from V and 1 base from J, with 10 bases between. This CDR3 is built from 14 residues. Here the sequenced sample was CD4+ or CD8+ T cells sorted from blood, taken in a trial of the OX40 agonist ivuxolimab. The chain is built from TRBV6-1 and TRBJ2-7; D is possibly TRBD2 (5 bases). This TCR came from an adult with an advanced solid tumor such as melanoma, head and neck, liver or kidney cancer. CDR3 loop: CASSDTGISYEQYF. DNA for the CDR3: TGTGCCAGCAGTGATACCGGGATTTCCTACGAGCAGTACTTC.